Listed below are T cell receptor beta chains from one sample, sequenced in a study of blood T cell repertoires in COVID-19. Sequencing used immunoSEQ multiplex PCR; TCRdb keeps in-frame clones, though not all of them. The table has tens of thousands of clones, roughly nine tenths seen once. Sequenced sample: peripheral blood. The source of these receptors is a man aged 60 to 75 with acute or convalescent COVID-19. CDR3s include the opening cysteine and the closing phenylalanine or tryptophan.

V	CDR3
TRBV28	CASTTEGLAGGWSSYNEQFF
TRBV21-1	CASSKVVGGWGRSRSEAFF
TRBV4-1	CASSQGVRPELNYGYTF
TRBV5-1	CASSLVEGGEKLFF
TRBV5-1	CASSLEPGLSNTGELFF
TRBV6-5	CASSTGWEQYF
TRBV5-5	CASSFAAGGQYNYGYTF
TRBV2	CATRDRVGYTF
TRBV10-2	CASSHSGTDLNTEAFF
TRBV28	CASGWESATNEKLFF
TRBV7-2	CASSLISRRSGGRKETQYF
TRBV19	CASSIVGGPDTLYF
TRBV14	CASSQDGAVNEKLFF
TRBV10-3	CAISDTGGNSPLHF
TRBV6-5	CASSYGDRGGNEKLFF
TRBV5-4	CASTRTGGGYTF
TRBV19	CASTKTGTGVSYEQYF
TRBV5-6	CASSVPGFSSGNTIYF
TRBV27	CASSLGLGSNQPQHF
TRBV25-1	CASSALTGLSSPLHF
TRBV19	CASSVLPGTRTGELFF
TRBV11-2	CASSIRTGSSYEQYF
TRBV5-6	CASSLGIAGYTF
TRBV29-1	CSVQQGFNYGYTF
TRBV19	CASSTIRTGTGVHGYTF
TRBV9	CASSVTGDNSPLHF
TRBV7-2	CASSTRQGSNEQFF
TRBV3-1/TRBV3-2	CASSHSTGNTEAFF
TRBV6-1	CASSEYGTGLSPLHF
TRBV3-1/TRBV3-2	CASSQEGTGGPFYGYTF
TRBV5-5	CASSLPRGGVGNEQFF
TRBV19	CASTWTAVNTEAFF
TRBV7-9	CASSADSVFTDTQYF
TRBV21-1	CASSNRGPGRVDTEAFF
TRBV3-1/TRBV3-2	CASSLFSGGAAGELFF
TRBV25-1	CASSGRQAMNTEAFF
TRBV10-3	CATSGGLDAGGYTF
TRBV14	CASSQEIGGNSPLHF
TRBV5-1	CASSFGGTGTEAFF
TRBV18	CASSPLAGGSTDTQYF
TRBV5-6	CASSMGVGRYEQFF
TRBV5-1	CASSLYPPPGPSGNTIYF
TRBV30	CAWSAGQGNSPLHF
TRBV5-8	CASSWGTEDEKLFF
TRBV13	CASRRGSGANTGELFF
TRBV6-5	CASSRGGTEAFF
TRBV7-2	CASSLEPEAPVGNF
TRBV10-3	CAISEQGTQQPQHF
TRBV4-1	CASSQDRVVYGYTF
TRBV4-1	CASSQGALRYNSPLHF
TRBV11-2	CASSFRRGLTTNEKLFF
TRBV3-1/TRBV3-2	CASSQARGKQYF
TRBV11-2	CASSRTFPTGGQLDTQYF
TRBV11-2	CASSFGQGLISGNTIYF
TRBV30	CAWGGKGAHEYGYTF
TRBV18	CASSPPAMTYEQYF
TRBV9	CASSVQGGNYGYTF